This T cell receptor beta chain was captured by sequencing in a study of blood T cell repertoires in COVID-19. Study-level background: Samples representing acute and convalescent COVID-19 were sourced from the United States, Italy and Spain.

Original processing methods: Reference gene primer amplification gave nucleated cell count estimates. Only in-frame clones appear in the TCRdb table, and some are missing; sequencing was by immunoSEQ multiplex PCR. For V, J and clone size, that table is used; D and trimming come from the DNA. The sample consists of tens of thousands of clones, over 75% of them appearing once. The sample consisted of peripheral blood. This sequence originates from a man between 65 and 85 years old with active or convalescent COVID-19.

This CDR3 is CASSSGQGVYEQYF. In nucleotides, the CDR3 is TGTGCCAGCAGTTCAGGACAGGGAGTCTACGAGCAGTACTTC. J is TRBJ2-7 and V is TRBV28; 8 nucleotides agree with TRBD1. The V gene's germline CDR1 is MDHEN and CDR2 SYDVKM. With 4 bases clipped from V and 3 bases from J, the junction kept 5 bases outside the gene matches. CDR3 length equals 14 residues.